This T cell receptor (beta chain) stems from a study of radiotherapy plus CTLA-4 blockade in lung cancer. In the study overall: Disease control was present in around a third of patients, and objective responses in around 20%. General study results and limits: Early blood T cell clone dynamics reportedly forecast response best, with interferon-beta. Radiotherapy was combined with ipilimumab, and tumor-derived TCR clones then expanded in blood.

The CDR3 is 16 amino acids. V was pared by 1 base and J by 8 bases, with 3 bases of the junction left unmatched. Germline CDR1 and CDR2: SGHRS and YFSETQ. For this clone: Its antigen is undetermined.

The table came from immunoSEQ multiplex PCR; TCRdb's copy has only in-frame clones and leaves some out. The profile shows about 88,000 clones, 60% to 80% of them singletons. Enrolled patients, whose metastatic non-small-cell lung cancer was chemo-refractory, received focal radiation plus CTLA-4 blockade with ipilimumab. The material sequenced was peripheral blood, taken from a patient treated with radiotherapy plus ipilimumab. The chain has TRBV5-1 and TRBJ2-1; 16 bases map to TRBD2. The source of this sequence is a human donor with non-small cell lung cancer that progressed on radiotherapy plus ipilimumab. Here the CDR3 DNA reads TGCGCCAGCAGCTTGTCCGGGACTAGCGGGGGGGATGAGCAGTTCTTC. Translation: CASSLSGTSGGDEQFF.